This T cell receptor beta chain originates from a study of blood T cell repertoires in COVID-19. Profiled with immunoSEQ multiplex PCR; TCRdb holds only in-frame clones, not every one. The sample holds around 200,000 clones, around 88% seen once. The CDR3 runs 15 residues. With V trimmed by 1 base and J by 2 bases, 4 bases remained unmatched. CDR1 is SGHAT and CDR2 is FQDESV in the germline V gene (reference sequence). This chain connects TRBV11-1 to TRBJ2-7, with 8 positions matching TRBD1. This clonotype was sampled from a woman younger than 45 who had been exposed to COVID-19. The specimen was PBMCs or T cells enriched from blood (not recorded which). CDR3 DNA sequence: TGTGCCAGCAGCTTAGATGTGACAGGGGCCTACGAGCAGTACTTC. The encoded protein is CASSLDVTGAYEQYF.